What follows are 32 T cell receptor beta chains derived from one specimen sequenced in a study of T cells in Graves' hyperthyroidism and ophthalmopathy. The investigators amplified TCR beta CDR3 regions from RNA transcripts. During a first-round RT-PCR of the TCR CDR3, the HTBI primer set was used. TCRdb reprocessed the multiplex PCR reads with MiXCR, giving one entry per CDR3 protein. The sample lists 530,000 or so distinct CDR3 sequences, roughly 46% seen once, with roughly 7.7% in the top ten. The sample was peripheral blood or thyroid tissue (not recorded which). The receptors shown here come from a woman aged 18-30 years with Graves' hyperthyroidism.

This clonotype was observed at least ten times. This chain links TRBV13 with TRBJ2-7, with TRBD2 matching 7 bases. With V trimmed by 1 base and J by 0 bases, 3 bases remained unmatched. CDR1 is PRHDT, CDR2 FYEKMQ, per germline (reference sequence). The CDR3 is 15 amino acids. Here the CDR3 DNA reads TGTGCCAGCAGCTTAGTGGGCGGGAGCTCCTACGAGCAGTACTTC. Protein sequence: CASSLVGGSSYEQYF.

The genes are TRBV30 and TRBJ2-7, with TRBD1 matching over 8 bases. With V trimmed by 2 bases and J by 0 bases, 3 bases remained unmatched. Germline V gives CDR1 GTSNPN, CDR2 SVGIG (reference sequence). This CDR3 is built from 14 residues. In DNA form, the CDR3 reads TGTGCCTGGAGTACCGGGACAGGCTCCTACGAGCAGTACTTC. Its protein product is CAWSTGTGSYEQYF.

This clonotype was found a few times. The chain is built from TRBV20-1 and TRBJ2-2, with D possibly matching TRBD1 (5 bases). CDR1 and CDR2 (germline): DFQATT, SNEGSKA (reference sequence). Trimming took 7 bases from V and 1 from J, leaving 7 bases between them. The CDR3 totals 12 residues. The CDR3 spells CSDGQNTGELFF. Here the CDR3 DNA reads TGCAGTGACGGACAGAACACCGGGGAGCTGTTTTTT.

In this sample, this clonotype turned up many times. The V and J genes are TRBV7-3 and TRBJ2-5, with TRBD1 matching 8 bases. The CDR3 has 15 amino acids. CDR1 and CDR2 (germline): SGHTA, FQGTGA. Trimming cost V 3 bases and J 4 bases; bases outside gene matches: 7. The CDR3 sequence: CASSLGAGGLETQYF. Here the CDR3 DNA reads TGTGCCAGCAGCTTGGGGGCAGGGGGCTTAGAGACCCAGTACTTC.

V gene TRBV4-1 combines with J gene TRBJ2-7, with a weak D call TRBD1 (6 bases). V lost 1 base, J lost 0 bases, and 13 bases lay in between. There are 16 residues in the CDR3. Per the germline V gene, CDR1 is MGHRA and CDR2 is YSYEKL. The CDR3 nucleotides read TGCGCCAGCAGCCAAGTAAGCAGGGGACCCTCCTACGAGCAGTACTTC. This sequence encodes CASSQVSRGPSYEQYF.

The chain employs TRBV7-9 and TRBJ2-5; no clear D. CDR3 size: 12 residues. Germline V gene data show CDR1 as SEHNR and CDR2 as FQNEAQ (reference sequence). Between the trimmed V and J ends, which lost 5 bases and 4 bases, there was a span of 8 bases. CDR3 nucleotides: TGTGCCAGCAGCCCCCCTCGAGAGACCCAGTACTTC. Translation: CASSPPRETQYF.

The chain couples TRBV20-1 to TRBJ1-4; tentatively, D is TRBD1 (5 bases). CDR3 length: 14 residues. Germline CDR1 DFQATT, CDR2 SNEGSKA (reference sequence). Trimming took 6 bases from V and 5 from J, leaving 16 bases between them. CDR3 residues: CSAGTGTDNEKLFF. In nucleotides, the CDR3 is TGCAGTGCCGGAACCGGGACGGACAATGAAAAACTGTTTTTT.

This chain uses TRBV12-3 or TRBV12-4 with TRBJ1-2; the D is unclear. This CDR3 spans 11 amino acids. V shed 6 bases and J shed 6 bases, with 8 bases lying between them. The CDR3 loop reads CASRNGNGYTF. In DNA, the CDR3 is TGTGCCAGCAGAAACGGGAATGGCTACACCTTC.

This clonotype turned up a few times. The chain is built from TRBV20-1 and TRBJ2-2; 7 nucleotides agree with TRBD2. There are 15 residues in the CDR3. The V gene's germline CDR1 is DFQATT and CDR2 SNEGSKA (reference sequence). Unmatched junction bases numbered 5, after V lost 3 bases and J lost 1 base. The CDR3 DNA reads TGCAGTGCTAGTTCGCCTAGCGGGAACACCGGGGAGCTGTTTTTT. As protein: CSASSPSGNTGELFF.

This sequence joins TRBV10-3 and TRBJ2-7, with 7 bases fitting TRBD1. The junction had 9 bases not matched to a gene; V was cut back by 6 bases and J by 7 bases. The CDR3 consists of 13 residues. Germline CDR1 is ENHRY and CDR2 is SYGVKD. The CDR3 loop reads CAIREGAMQEQYF. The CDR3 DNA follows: TGTGCCATCAGAGAGGGGGCTATGCAAGAGCAGTACTTC.

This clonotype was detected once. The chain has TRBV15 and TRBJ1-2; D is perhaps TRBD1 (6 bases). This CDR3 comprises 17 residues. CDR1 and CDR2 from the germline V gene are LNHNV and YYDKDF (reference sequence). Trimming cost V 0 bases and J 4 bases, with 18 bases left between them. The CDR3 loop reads CATSRDRFWRGVYGYTF. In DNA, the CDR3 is TGTGCCACCAGCAGAGACCGTTTTTGGAGGGGGGTCTATGGCTACACCTTC.

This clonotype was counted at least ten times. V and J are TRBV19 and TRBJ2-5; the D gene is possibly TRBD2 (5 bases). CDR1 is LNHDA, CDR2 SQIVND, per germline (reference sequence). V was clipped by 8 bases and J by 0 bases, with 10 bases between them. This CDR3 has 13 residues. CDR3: CASGREYQETQYF. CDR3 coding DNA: TGTGCCAGTGGAAGGGAGTACCAAGAGACCCAGTACTTC.

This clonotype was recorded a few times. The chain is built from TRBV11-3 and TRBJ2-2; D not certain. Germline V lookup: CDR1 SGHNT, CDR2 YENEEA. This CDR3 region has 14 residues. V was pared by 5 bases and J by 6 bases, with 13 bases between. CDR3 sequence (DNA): TGTGCCAGCAGCCAACCTATTGGGCCCGGGGAGCTGTTTTTT. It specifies CASSQPIGPGELFF.

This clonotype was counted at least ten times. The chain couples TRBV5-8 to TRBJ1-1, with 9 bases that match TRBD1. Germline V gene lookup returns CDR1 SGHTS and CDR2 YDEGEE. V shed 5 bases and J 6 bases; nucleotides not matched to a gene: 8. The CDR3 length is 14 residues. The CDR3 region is CASSYRQGEAEAFF. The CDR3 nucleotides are TGTGCCAGCAGTTACCGACAGGGGGAGGCTGAAGCTTTCTTT.

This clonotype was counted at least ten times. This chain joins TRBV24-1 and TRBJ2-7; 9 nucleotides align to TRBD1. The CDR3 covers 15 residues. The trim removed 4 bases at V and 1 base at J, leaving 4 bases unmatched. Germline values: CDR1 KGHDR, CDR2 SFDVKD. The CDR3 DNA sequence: TGTGCCACCAGTGACCCCGGGACAGGGTCCTACGAGCAGTACTTC. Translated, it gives CATSDPGTGSYEQYF.

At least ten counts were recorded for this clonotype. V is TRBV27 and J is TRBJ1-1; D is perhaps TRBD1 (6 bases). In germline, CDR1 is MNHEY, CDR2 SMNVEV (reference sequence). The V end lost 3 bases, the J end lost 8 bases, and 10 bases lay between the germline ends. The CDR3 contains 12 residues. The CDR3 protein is CASSFGQGEAFF. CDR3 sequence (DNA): TGTGCCAGCAGTTTCGGGCAGGGGGAAGCTTTCTTT.

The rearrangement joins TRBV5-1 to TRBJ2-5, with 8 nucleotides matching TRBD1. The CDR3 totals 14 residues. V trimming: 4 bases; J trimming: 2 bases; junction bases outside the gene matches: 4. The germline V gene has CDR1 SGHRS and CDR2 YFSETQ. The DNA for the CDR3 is TGCGCCAGCAGCACGGACAGGGTACAAGAGACCCAGTACTTC. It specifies CASSTDRVQETQYF. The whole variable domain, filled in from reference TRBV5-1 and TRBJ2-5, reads KAGVTQTPRYLIKTRGQQVTLSCSPISGHRSVSWYQQTPGQGLQFLFEYFSETQRNKGNFPGRFSGRQFSNSRSEMNVSTLELGDSALYLCASSTDRVQETQYFGPGTRLLVL.

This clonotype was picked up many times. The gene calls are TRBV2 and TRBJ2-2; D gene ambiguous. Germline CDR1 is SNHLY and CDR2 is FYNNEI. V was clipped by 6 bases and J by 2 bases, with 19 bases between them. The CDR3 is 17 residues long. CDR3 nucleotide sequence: TGTGCCAGCAGCCCAGATCAAATCAGCGTCAACACCGGGGAGCTGTTTTTT. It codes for CASSPDQISVNTGELFF.

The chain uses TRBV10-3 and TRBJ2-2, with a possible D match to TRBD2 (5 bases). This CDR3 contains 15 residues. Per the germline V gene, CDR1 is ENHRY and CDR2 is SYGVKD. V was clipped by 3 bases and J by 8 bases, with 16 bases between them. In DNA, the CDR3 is TGTGCCATCAGTGAAACACTAGTGTCAGCTGGGGAGCTGTTTTTT. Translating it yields CAISETLVSAGELFF.

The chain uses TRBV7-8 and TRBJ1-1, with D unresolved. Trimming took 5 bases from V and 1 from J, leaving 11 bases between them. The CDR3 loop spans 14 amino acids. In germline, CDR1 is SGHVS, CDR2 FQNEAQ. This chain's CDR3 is CASSPTAENTEAFF. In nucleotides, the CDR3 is TGTGCCAGCAGCCCTACCGCGGAGAACACTGAAGCTTTCTTT.

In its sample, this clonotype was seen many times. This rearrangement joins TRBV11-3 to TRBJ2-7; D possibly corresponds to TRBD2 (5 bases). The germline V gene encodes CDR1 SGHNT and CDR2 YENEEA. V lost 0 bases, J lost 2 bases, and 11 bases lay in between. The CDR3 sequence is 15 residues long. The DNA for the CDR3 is TGTGCCAGCAGCTTAGATTTCAGCGGCACCTACGAGCAGTACTTC. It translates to CASSLDFSGTYEQYF.

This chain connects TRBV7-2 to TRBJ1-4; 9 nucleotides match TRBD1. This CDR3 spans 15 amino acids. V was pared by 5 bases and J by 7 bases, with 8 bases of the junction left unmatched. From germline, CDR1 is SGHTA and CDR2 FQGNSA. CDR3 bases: TGTGCCAGCAGCCCCCACAGGGGGCGGAGTGAAAAACTGTTTTTT. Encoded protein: CASSPHRGRSEKLFF.

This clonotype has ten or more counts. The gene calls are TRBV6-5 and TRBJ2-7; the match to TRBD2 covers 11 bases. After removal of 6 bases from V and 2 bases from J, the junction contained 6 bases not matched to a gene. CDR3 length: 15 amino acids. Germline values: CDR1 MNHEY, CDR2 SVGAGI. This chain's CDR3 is CASRREGLAAYEQYF. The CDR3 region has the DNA TGTGCCAGCAGACGGGAGGGACTAGCGGCCTACGAGCAGTACTTC.

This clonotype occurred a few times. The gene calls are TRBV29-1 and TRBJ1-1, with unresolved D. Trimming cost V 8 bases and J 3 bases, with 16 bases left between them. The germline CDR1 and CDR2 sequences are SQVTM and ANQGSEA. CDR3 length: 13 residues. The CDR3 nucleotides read TGCAGCTTAGCCAGGACGGGAGACACTGAAGCTTTCTTT. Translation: CSLARTGDTEAFF.

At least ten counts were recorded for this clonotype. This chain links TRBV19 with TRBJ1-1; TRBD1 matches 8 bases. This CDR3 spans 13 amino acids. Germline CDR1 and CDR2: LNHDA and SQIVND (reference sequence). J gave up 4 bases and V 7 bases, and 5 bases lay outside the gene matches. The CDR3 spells CASTRGPGTEAFF. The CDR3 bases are TGTGCCAGTACCAGGGGGCCGGGCACTGAAGCTTTCTTT.

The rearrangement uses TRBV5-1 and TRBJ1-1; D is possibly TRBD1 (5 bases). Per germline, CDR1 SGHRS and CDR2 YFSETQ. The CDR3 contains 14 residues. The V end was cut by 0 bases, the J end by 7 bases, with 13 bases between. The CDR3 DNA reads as TGCGCCAGCAGCTTGGTTCAGTCAGGGCGTGAAGCTTTCTTT. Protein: CASSLVQSGREAFF.

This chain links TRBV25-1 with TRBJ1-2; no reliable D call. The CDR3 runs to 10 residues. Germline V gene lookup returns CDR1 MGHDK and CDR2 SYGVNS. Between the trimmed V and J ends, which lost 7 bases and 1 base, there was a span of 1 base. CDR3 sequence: CASNNYGYTF. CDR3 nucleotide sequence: TGTGCCAGCAATAACTATGGCTACACCTTC.

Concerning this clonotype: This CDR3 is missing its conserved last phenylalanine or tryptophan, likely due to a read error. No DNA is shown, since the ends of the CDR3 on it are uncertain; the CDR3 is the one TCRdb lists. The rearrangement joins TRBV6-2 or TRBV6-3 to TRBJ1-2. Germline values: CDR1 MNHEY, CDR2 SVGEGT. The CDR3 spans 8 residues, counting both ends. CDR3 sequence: CASSYSRT.

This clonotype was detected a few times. CDR3 DNA sequence: TGCGCCAGCAGCAACCGGGGGGGACGGAGTTTACAAGAGACCCAGTACTTC. Encoded protein: CASSNRGGRSLQETQYF. The chain is built from TRBV4-1 and TRBJ2-5, with 8 bases aligning to TRBD2. The trim removed 5 bases at V and 2 bases at J, leaving 13 bases unmatched. The CDR3 runs 17 residues. Germline V gives CDR1 MGHRA, CDR2 YSYEKL.

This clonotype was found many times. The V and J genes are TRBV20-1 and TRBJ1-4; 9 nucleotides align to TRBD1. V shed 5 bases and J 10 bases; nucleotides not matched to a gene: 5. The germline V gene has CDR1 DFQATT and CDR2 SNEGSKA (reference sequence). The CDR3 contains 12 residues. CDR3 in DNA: TGCAGTGCTGGGGACAGGGCCGCAAAACTGTTTTTT. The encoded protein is CSAGDRAAKLFF.

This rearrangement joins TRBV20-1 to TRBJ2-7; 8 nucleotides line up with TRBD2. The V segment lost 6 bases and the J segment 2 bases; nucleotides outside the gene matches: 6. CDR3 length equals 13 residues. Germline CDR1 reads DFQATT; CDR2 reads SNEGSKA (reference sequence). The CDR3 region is CSASSGWTYEQYF. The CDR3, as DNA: TGCAGTGCATCTAGCGGGTGGACCTACGAGCAGTACTTC.

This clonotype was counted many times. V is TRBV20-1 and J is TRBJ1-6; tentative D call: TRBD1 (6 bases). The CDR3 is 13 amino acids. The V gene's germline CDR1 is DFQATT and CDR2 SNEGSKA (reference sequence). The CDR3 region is CSVRGASNSPLHF. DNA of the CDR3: TGCAGCGTAAGGGGGGCTTCGAATTCACCCCTCCACTTT.